This TCR beta chain appears in the sequencing data of a study of cytomegalovirus exposure and HLA in healthy donors. General study results and limits: Segments of the TCR beta V type were, in most cases, productive about 90% or about 30% of the time in an earlier analysis. Analysis performed later found over 15,000 TCR beta sequences associated with HLA alleles at 0.05 false discovery rate.

This CDR3 comprises 14 residues. Per germline, CDR1 SGHNT and CDR2 YYREEE (reference sequence). J was trimmed by 3 bases and V by 3 bases; bases with no gene match: 1. This clone has just a few counts. Its antigen is still unknown. Researchers ran the PCR with 60 Vbeta and 13 Jbeta primers. Here immunoSEQ multiplex PCR was the method, and the copy in TCRdb shows in-frame clones only, minus some. The table has 60,000 to 70,000 clones, 80% seen once; the top ten hold approximately 4.2%. This clonotype was sampled from a woman aged 25 to 39 in good health and CMV-seronegative. V is TRBV5-4 and J is TRBJ2-7; 12 bases are a match to TRBD2. Input material: PBMCs. As DNA, the CDR3 is TGTGCCAGCAGCTCGACTAGCGGGAGCTACGAGCAGTACTTC. Translating gives CASSSTSGSYEQYF.